The present T cell receptor beta chain was sequenced within a study of Ad26.COV2.S vaccination and SARS-CoV-2 variants. Broader study findings: Vaccine recipients surpassed placebo recipients in spike-specific TCR breadth. A substantial breadth of spike-specific CD8+ and CD4+ T cell responses after vaccination has been reported.

The treatment: about 20 received Ad26.COV2.S at low or high dose, single or two shots; 5 received placebo; per-sample allocation not given. Samples came from day 63 after the first vaccine or placebo injection. The vaccine antigen was prefusion-stabilized Wuhan SARS-CoV-2 spike. Germline V gene lookup returns CDR1 LGHNA and CDR2 YNFKEQ. V shed 1 base and J 5 bases; nucleotides not matched to a gene: 3. The CDR3 is 15 residues long. Concerning this clone itself: What it recognizes is unknown.

Measured with immunoSEQ multiplex PCR; TCRdb has only the in-frame clones, and not every one. The repertoire includes about 470,000 clones, around 90% of them detected once, and about 4.5% sits in the top ten. This chain uses TRBV4-2 with TRBJ2-7, with TRBD2 matching over 12 bases. The TCR was taken from a person between 18 and 65 years old who received the Ad26.COV2.S COVID-19 vaccine or a placebo. Sequenced here: peripheral blood, sampled in a trial of Ad26.COV2.S vaccine versus placebo. The CDR3 loop reads CASSQVLAGGDEQYF. CDR3 DNA sequence: TGTGCCAGCAGCCAAGTTCTAGCGGGAGGGGACGAGCAGTACTTC.